This entry lists 8 T cell receptor beta chains sequenced from one sample in a study of blood T cells in healthy people across ages. The authors ran a second PCR of about 6 to 11 cycles using a sample-barcoded 5' primer and a J-beta primer mix. TCRdb redid the calling of the 5' RACE reads with MiXCR, one entry per CDR3 protein. The table shows 850,000 to 950,000 distinct CDR3 sequences, with 29% occurring only once. Source material: blood. These receptors came from a woman older than 75 in good health.

This clonotype came up many times. The gene calls are TRBV5-5 and TRBJ2-5; D is perhaps TRBD1 (6 bases). Trimming stripped 6 bases from V and 2 bases from J, with 17 bases between. Germline CDR1 reads SGHKS; CDR2 reads YYEKEE (reference sequence). The CDR3 extends over 15 amino acids. CDR3 bases: TGTGCCAGCAACCCGCGCGACAGGATACAAGAGACCCAGTACTTC. Protein: CASNPRDRIQETQYF.

This clonotype was counted ten times or more. V is TRBV6-2 or TRBV6-3 and J is TRBJ1-4, with D possibly matching TRBD1 (6 bases). Germline assignment: CDR1 MNHEY and CDR2 SVGEGT. Trimming pared 5 bases from V and 3 bases from J, leaving 13 bases between. This CDR3 spans 15 amino acids. DNA for the CDR3: TGTGCCAGCAGTACCGGACAGTCGGCTAATGAAAAACTGTTTTTT. As protein: CASSTGQSANEKLFF.

V and J are TRBV5-1 and TRBJ2-3; TRBD1 aligns across 9 bases. The CDR3 consists of 14 residues. V gave up 9 bases and J gave up 5 bases; unmatched junction bases: 10. Germline V gene lookup returns CDR1 SGHRS and CDR2 YFSETQ. In nucleotides, the CDR3 is TGCGCCACCGCGGGACAGGGTGGTGGAGATACGCAGTATTTT. As protein: CATAGQGGGDTQYF. The variable domain in full, completed from reference TRBV5-1 and TRBJ2-3, reads KAGVTQTPRYLIKTRGQQVTLSCSPISGHRSVSWYQQTPGQGLQFLFEYFSETQRNKGNFPGRFSGRQFSNSRSEMNVSTLELGDSALYLCATAGQGGGDTQYFGPGTRLTVL.

The sample holds many counts of this clonotype. This chain joins TRBV6-2 or TRBV6-3 and TRBJ2-1; D possibly corresponds to TRBD2 (7 bases). The CDR3 consists of 14 residues. Trimming cost V 10 bases and J 0 bases, with 13 bases left between them. Germline V gene sequence: CDR1 MNHEY, CDR2 SVGEGT. CDR3 sequence (DNA): TGTGCCATCAGGGGACTACTCTCCTACAATGAGCAGTTCTTC. Translation gives CAIRGLLSYNEQFF.

This chain links TRBV5-1 with TRBJ2-1; a weak D match, TRBD2 (8 bases). Germline V gene sequence: CDR1 SGHRS, CDR2 YFSETQ. This CDR3 has 17 residues. V was cut by 4 bases and J by 5 bases, with 22 bases left in between. The CDR3 loop is CASSGTVTGGPNNEQFF. Here the CDR3 DNA reads TGCGCCAGCAGCGGGACAGTGACGGGGGGGCCAAACAATGAGCAGTTCTTC.

This clonotype has a count of ten or more. The chain recombines TRBV10-2 with TRBJ2-3, with D tentatively TRBD2 (7 bases). This CDR3 contains 16 residues. In germline, CDR1 is WSHSY, CDR2 SAAADI. The V end lost 5 bases, the J end lost 2 bases, and 17 bases lay between the germline ends. The DNA of the CDR3 is TGCGCCAGCAGTTCCAATATCGGGGGGCCCACAGATACGCAGTATTTT. It is translated as CASSSNIGGPTDTQYF.

The table lists this clonotype with many counts. V gene TRBV12-3 or TRBV12-4 combines with J gene TRBJ2-3; 8 nucleotides match TRBD2. This CDR3 region has 13 residues. V shed 1 base, J shed 12 bases, and the junction held 6 bases outside the gene matches. DNA of the CDR3: TGTGCCAGCAGTTTAGTCCCAGCGGGGGATCAGTATTTT. Translated: CASSLVPAGDQYF.

The chain employs TRBV7-3 and TRBJ2-3; no clear D. The germline V gene encodes CDR1 SGHTA and CDR2 FQGTGA. V was clipped by 5 bases and J by 4 bases, with 13 bases between them. This CDR3 comprises 14 residues. The CDR3 sequence is CASSRPELADTQYF. In DNA, the CDR3 is TGTGCCAGCAGCCGGCCGGAACTGGCAGATACGCAGTATTTT.